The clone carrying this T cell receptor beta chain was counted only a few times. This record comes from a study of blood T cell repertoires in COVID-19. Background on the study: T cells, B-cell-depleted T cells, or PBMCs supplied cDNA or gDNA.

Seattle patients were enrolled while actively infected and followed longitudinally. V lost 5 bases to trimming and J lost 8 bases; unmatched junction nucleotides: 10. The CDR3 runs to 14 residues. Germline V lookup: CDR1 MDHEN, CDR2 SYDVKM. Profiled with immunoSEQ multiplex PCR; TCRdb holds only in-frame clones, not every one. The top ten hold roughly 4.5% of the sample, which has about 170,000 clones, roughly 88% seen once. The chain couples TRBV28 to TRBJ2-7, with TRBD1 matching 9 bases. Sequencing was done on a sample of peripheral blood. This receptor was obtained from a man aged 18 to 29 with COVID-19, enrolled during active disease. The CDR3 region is CASSPRDRDGKQYF. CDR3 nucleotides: TGTGCCAGCAGTCCCCGGGACAGGGATGGTAAGCAGTACTTC.